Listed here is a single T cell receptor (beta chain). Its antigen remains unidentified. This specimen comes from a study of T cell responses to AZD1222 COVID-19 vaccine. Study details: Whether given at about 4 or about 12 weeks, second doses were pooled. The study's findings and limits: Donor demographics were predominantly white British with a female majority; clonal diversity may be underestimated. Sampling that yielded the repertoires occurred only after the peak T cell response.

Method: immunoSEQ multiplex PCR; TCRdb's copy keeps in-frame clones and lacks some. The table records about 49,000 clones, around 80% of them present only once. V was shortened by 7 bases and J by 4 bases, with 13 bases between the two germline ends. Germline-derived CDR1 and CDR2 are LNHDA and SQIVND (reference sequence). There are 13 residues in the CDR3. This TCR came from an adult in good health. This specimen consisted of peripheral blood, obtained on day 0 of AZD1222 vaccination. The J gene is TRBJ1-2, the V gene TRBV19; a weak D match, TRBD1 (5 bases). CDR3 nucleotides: TGTGCCAGTACTAATGAGGGGTTCTATGGCTACACCTTC. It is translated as CASTNEGFYGYTF.